The rows below give T cell receptor beta chains drawn from one sample of a study of blood T cell repertoires in COVID-19. Produced via immunoSEQ multiplex PCR; TCRdb's table is partial and in-frame only. The sample has roughly 32,000 clones; around 86% are singletons. Sequencing was done on a sample of peripheral blood. Receptor source: a woman at least 80 years old with active or convalescent COVID-19. CDR3s include the opening cysteine and the closing phenylalanine or tryptophan. The D gene is left open where the match is weak. Expanded clones are given a class, and other clones once, few, many or no size at all.

clone_size: .; j_call: TRBJ2-5; v_call: TRBV6-6; d_call: .; cdr3_nt: TGTGCCAGCAGTTACTCTAGCCCCCAAGAGACCCAGTACTTC; cdr3_aa: CASSYSSPQETQYF
clone_size: .; j_call: TRBJ2-7; v_call: TRBV6-2/TRBV6-3; d_call: .; cdr3_nt: TGTGCCAGCAGTGCCGGGACAACGATTCAGCAGTACTTC; cdr3_aa: CASSAGTTIQQYF
clone_size: .; j_call: TRBJ2-7; v_call: TRBV21-1; d_call: .; cdr3_nt: TGTGCCAGCAGCAAAGGAGCAGAGGGACAGGGGCTCGACCATTACTACTACGAGCAGTACTTC; cdr3_aa: CASSKGAEGQGLDHYYYEQYF
clone_size: .; j_call: TRBJ1-1; v_call: TRBV2; d_call: .; cdr3_nt: TGTGCCAGCAGTGAAGCTCCCTGGGCCACTGAAGCTTTCTTT; cdr3_aa: CASSEAPWATEAFF
clone_size: .; j_call: TRBJ1-1; v_call: TRBV10-3; d_call: .; cdr3_nt: TGTGCCATCAGCCAGGGGTTGAACACTGAAGCTTTCTTT; cdr3_aa: CAISQGLNTEAFF
clone_size: .; j_call: TRBJ2-1; v_call: TRBV20-1; d_call: .; cdr3_nt: TGCAGTGCTACTAAGCGGGATGAGCAGTTCTTC; cdr3_aa: CSATKRDEQFF
clone_size: .; j_call: TRBJ2-1; v_call: TRBV30; d_call: .; cdr3_nt: TGTGCCTGGACTCTCTACGGTGAGCAGTTCTTC; cdr3_aa: CAWTLYGEQFF
clone_size: .; j_call: TRBJ2-1; v_call: TRBV27; d_call: TRBD2; cdr3_nt: TGTGCCAGCAGTTTATCCAGACTAGCGGTTTGGAATGAGCAGTTCTTC; cdr3_aa: CASSLSRLAVWNEQFF
clone_size: .; j_call: TRBJ1-2; v_call: TRBV2; d_call: TRBD1; cdr3_nt: TGTGCCAGCAGGACGGACAGGGGGGGTGGCTACACCTTC; cdr3_aa: CASRTDRGGGYTF
clone_size: .; j_call: TRBJ1-5; v_call: TRBV24-1; d_call: TRBD1; cdr3_nt: TGTGCCACCAGTGAGCGGGACAGCTATCAGCCCCAGCATTTT; cdr3_aa: CATSERDSYQPQHF
clone_size: .; j_call: TRBJ2-1; v_call: TRBV7-9; d_call: .; cdr3_nt: TGTGCCAGCAGCTTAGTCCTTCAGGACTTTTTTGAGCAGTTCTTC; cdr3_aa: CASSLVLQDFFEQFF
clone_size: .; j_call: TRBJ1-6; v_call: TRBV28; d_call: .; cdr3_nt: TGTGCCAGCAGTTTGCGCCTGCTTACCCTCCACTTT; cdr3_aa: CASSLRLLTLHF
clone_size: once; j_call: TRBJ2-7; v_call: TRBV28; d_call: TRBD2; cdr3_nt: TGTGCCAGCAGTACGGTACTAGCGGGAGAGGGCTCCTACGAGCAGTACTTC; cdr3_aa: CASSTVLAGEGSYEQYF
clone_size: .; j_call: TRBJ1-6; v_call: TRBV2; d_call: .; cdr3_nt: TGTGCCAGCAGTGAACGGGTGACTCCTAACTCCTATAATTCACCCCTCCACTTT; cdr3_aa: CASSERVTPNSYNSPLHF
clone_size: few; j_call: TRBJ2-2; v_call: TRBV2; d_call: TRBD2; cdr3_nt: TGTGCCAGCAGTGTGGCTAGCGGGAGCCCCGGGGAGCTGTTTTTT; cdr3_aa: CASSVASGSPGELFF
clone_size: .; j_call: TRBJ1-2; v_call: TRBV11-2; d_call: .; cdr3_nt: TGTGCCAGCAGCCTGACAGGTCGGGGCTACACCTTC; cdr3_aa: CASSLTGRGYTF
clone_size: .; j_call: TRBJ1-3; v_call: TRBV6-1; d_call: .; cdr3_nt: TGTGCCAGCAGTGAAATGAAGGGACTGAGCTCTGGAAACACCATATATTTT; cdr3_aa: CASSEMKGLSSGNTIYF
clone_size: .; j_call: TRBJ2-3; v_call: TRBV5-4; d_call: .; cdr3_nt: TGTGCCAGCAGCTTGGTAGGCCGGGGATCGTTGACAGATACGCAGTATTTT; cdr3_aa: CASSLVGRGSLTDTQYF
clone_size: once; j_call: TRBJ1-6; v_call: TRBV9; d_call: .; cdr3_nt: TGTGCCAGCATAACATCCTATAATTCACCCCTCCACTTT; cdr3_aa: CASITSYNSPLHF
clone_size: .; j_call: TRBJ1-6; v_call: TRBV6-4; d_call: .; cdr3_nt: TGTGCCAGCTGGCCTGGGCCGGGGGGAAATTCACCCCTCCACTTT; cdr3_aa: CASWPGPGGNSPLHF
clone_size: .; j_call: TRBJ2-4; v_call: TRBV28; d_call: TRBD2; cdr3_nt: TGTGCCAGCAGTTTAGGGGGGGAGGGGAGGCAAAACATTCAGTACTTC; cdr3_aa: CASSLGGEGRQNIQYF
clone_size: few; j_call: TRBJ2-5; v_call: TRBV14; d_call: .; cdr3_nt: TGTGCCAGCAGCCACGACAGCCAAGAGACCCAGTACTTC; cdr3_aa: CASSHDSQETQYF
clone_size: .; j_call: TRBJ1-3; v_call: TRBV2; d_call: .; cdr3_nt: TGTGCCAGCAGTGACAGGGCGTACGGAAACACCATATATTTT; cdr3_aa: CASSDRAYGNTIYF
clone_size: .; j_call: TRBJ2-1; v_call: TRBV5-4; d_call: .; cdr3_nt: TGTGCCAGCAGCTTGACAGGCCACAATGAGCAGTTCTTC; cdr3_aa: CASSLTGHNEQFF
clone_size: .; j_call: TRBJ2-5; v_call: TRBV11-1; d_call: TRBD1; cdr3_nt: TGTGCCAGCAGCCAGCGACAGGGGGCTGAGACCCAGTACTTC; cdr3_aa: CASSQRQGAETQYF
clone_size: .; j_call: TRBJ1-5; v_call: TRBV9; d_call: .; cdr3_nt: TGTGCCAGCAGCGTAGGGGGCCATCAGCCCCAGCATTTT; cdr3_aa: CASSVGGHQPQHF
clone_size: .; j_call: TRBJ1-1; v_call: TRBV29-1; d_call: TRBD1; cdr3_nt: TGCAGCGTCGGACAGGCGTTGAACACTGAAGCTTTCTTT; cdr3_aa: CSVGQALNTEAFF
clone_size: few; j_call: TRBJ2-7; v_call: TRBV19; d_call: .; cdr3_nt: TGTGCCAGTAGTAGCGACGTCGGGGGCTACGAGCAGTACTTC; cdr3_aa: CASSSDVGGYEQYF
clone_size: .; j_call: TRBJ1-2; v_call: TRBV5-1; d_call: .; cdr3_nt: TGCGCCAGCAGCTTGGGGGACAAAGCTAACTATGGCTACACCTTC; cdr3_aa: CASSLGDKANYGYTF
clone_size: .; j_call: TRBJ1-4; v_call: TRBV9; d_call: TRBD1; cdr3_nt: TGTGCCAGCAGCCGGGACAGCAATGAAAAACTGTTTTTT; cdr3_aa: CASSRDSNEKLFF
clone_size: once; j_call: TRBJ2-5; v_call: TRBV14; d_call: TRBD2; cdr3_nt: TGTGCCAGCAGCCAATTAGCGGGGCAAGAGACCCAGTACTTC; cdr3_aa: CASSQLAGQETQYF
clone_size: .; j_call: TRBJ2-3; v_call: TRBV24-1; d_call: .; cdr3_nt: TGTGCCACCAGTGATCGGGGACAACTGGATACGCAGTATTTT; cdr3_aa: CATSDRGQLDTQYF
clone_size: .; j_call: TRBJ2-1; v_call: TRBV7-9; d_call: TRBD2; cdr3_nt: TGTGCCAGCAGTCCACCGGGACTAGCGACCTACAATGAGCAGTTCTTC; cdr3_aa: CASSPPGLATYNEQFF
clone_size: .; j_call: TRBJ1-6; v_call: TRBV5-1; d_call: .; cdr3_nt: TGCGCCAGCAGATTGGGACAAGAAAATTCACCCCTCCACTTT; cdr3_aa: CASRLGQENSPLHF
clone_size: .; j_call: TRBJ1-3; v_call: TRBV4-2; d_call: .; cdr3_nt: TGTGCCAGCAGCCAAGATCGGGCAGGGAACTCTGGAAACACCATATATTTT; cdr3_aa: CASSQDRAGNSGNTIYF
clone_size: once; j_call: TRBJ1-2; v_call: TRBV7-8; d_call: .; cdr3_nt: TGTGCCAGCAGCTTAGCGGGCAGCTCTAACTATGGCTACACCTTC; cdr3_aa: CASSLAGSSNYGYTF
clone_size: once; j_call: TRBJ2-1; v_call: TRBV19; d_call: .; cdr3_nt: TGTGCCAGTAGTAGCGGGACAGCCCTCTCCTACAATGAGCAGTTCTTC; cdr3_aa: CASSSGTALSYNEQFF
clone_size: once; j_call: TRBJ2-6; v_call: TRBV2; d_call: TRBD2; cdr3_nt: TGTGCCAGCAGTGAAACACTAGCGGGGGGAACTGGGGCCAACGTCCTGACTTTC; cdr3_aa: CASSETLAGGTGANVLTF
clone_size: few; j_call: TRBJ2-7; v_call: TRBV2; d_call: TRBD1; cdr3_nt: TGTGCCAGCAGCCTGGACAGGTCAACCTACGAGCAGTACTTC; cdr3_aa: CASSLDRSTYEQYF
clone_size: .; j_call: TRBJ2-2; v_call: TRBV3-1/TRBV3-2; d_call: .; cdr3_nt: TGTGCCAGCAGTCGTGCGGGAAACACCGGGGAGCTGTTTTTT; cdr3_aa: CASSRAGNTGELFF
clone_size: .; j_call: TRBJ1-5; v_call: TRBV6-1; d_call: TRBD1; cdr3_nt: TGTGCCAGCAGTGAGGGGCAGGGGGCTGATAGCAATCAGCCCCAGCATTTT; cdr3_aa: CASSEGQGADSNQPQHF